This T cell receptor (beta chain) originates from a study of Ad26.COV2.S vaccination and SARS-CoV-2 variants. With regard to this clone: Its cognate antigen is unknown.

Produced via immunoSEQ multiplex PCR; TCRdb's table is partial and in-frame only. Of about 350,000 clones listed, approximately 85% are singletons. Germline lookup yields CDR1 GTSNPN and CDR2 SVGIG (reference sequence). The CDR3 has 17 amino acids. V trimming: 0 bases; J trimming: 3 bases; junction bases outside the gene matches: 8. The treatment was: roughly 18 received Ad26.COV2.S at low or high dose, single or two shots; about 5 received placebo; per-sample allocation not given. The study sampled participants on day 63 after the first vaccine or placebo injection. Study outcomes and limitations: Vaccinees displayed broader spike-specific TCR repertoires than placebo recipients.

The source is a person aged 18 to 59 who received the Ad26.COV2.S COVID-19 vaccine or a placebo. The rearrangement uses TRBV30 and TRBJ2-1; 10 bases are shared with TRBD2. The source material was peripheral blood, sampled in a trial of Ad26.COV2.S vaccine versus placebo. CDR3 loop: CAWSVQKLAGHYNEQFF. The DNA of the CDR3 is TGTGCCTGGAGTGTACAAAAACTAGCGGGACACTACAATGAGCAGTTCTTC.